Listed here is a single T cell receptor beta chain. Its antigen is not known. These data come from a study of beta chain features in type 1 diabetes. In the study overall: Analysis included 107,917,701 sorted cells drawn from all samples. Study conclusions and caveats: The VDJ junctions of type 1 diabetes patients carried fewer insertions and more deletions.

The authors reverse transcribed all of the isolated RNA, so sequencing captured expressed TCRB transcripts. Average reads for naive, central memory and regulatory T cell samples were several million. Sequencing was performed with immunoSEQ multiplex PCR; in TCRdb, only in-frame clones are kept and a portion is missing. The repertoire holds about 290,000 clones, with approximately 8% as singletons. The CDR3 loop spans 16 amino acids. Trimming cost V 0 bases and J 0 bases, with 9 bases left between them. Germline lookup yields CDR1 SGHTA and CDR2 FQGNSA. The sequenced material came from central memory CD4+ T cells from blood. The rearrangement joins TRBV7-2 to TRBJ2-4; no definite D call. The clonotype was recovered from a woman between 18 and 30 years old in good health. The CDR3 DNA reads TGTGCCAGCAGCTTAGCCGTGCAGGTAGCCAAAAACATTCAGTACTTC. Residues: CASSLAVQVAKNIQYF.